This T cell receptor (beta chain) was profiled in a study of CD8 T cells in Susac syndrome. Trimming pared 10 bases from V and 8 bases from J, leaving 12 bases between. There are 11 residues in the CDR3. Germline V gene sequence: CDR1 SGHAT, CDR2 FQNNGV. The authors carried out high-throughput sequencing of TCR beta. They applied it to CD8+ and CD4+ T cells obtained from blood. TEMRA cells were FACS-enriched, with CD8+ and CD4+ T cells isolated negatively. An input of about 0.5 to 1 ug of RNA was subjected to reverse transcription using random hexamers. TCRdb processed the immunoSEQ multiplex PCR reads anew with MiXCR; each CDR3 protein has one entry. The sample lists roughly 150,000 distinct CDR3 sequences, roughly 95% occurring once.

Source material: CD8+ T cells from PBMCs. The receptor was derived from a human donor with multiple sclerosis. V gene TRBV11-2 combines with J gene TRBJ2-1; D remains unclear. CDR3 region: CATLRSYEQFF. The DNA for the CDR3 is TGTGCCACTCTTAGAAGCTATGAGCAGTTCTTC.